This T cell receptor beta chain came from a study of CD8 T cells in Susac syndrome. V was clipped by 3 bases and J by 5 bases; unmatched bases: 13. Germline CDR1 reads SEHNR; CDR2 reads FQNEAQ (reference sequence). CDR3 length: 17 residues. Random hexamers primed reverse transcription of about 0.45 to 1 ug RNA. The amplification used immunoSEQ multiplex PCR on TCR beta CDR3; it spanned 54 Vbeta and 13 Jbeta. TCRdb reprocessed the immunoSEQ multiplex PCR reads with MiXCR, giving one entry per CDR3 protein. The table lists 70,000 or so distinct CDR3 sequences, about 95% of them singletons. Included as multiple sclerosis controls were treatment-naive patients who had stable or active relapsing-remitting disease.

The chain employs TRBV7-9 and TRBJ2-3; TRBD2 aligns across 8 bases. The sequenced material came from CD8+ T cells from PBMCs. This TCR was sampled from a human donor with multiple sclerosis. The DNA for the CDR3 is TGTGCCAGCAGCTTTGAAGTTCGGGGGGGCCCTAGAGATACGCAGTATTTT. Translated: CASSFEVRGGPRDTQYF.